The TCR beta chain under discussion was sequenced for a study of cytomegalovirus exposure and HLA in healthy donors (TCRdb year 2017). Some background on the complete study: In an earlier analysis of roughly 590 of the donors, under 300 Gb of sequence data and about 110 million unique TCR beta sequences from roughly 200 million T cells were reported. Rather than using new phenotypic data, the later analysis identified candidate immune exposures from TCR beta sequences and from how often those sequences occurred across donors. HLA typing covered class I and class II loci at four-digit resolution. Alongside the repertoire data, information on donor age, sex, ethnicity and CMV serostatus was compiled. Using immunosequencing, the study profiled T cell repertoires from 640 or so subjects and related those repertoires to cytomegalovirus serostatus. The genetic ancestry cluster associated with self-reported Caucasian donors included about four fifths of the approximately 400 genotyped donors. Besides the first cohort of 666 subjects, a separate validation cohort made up of roughly 120 different subjects was used. An early release that covered fewer than 750 HLA-typed donors contained approximately 320 gigabases of sequencing data and tens of millions of unique TCR sequences. A later genetic analysis used genome-wide SNP genotypes for about three fifths of the 666 donors, treating that subset as a discovery cohort. The study aimed to test whether cataloging public T cell receptors could reveal signatures of past pathogen exposure. To predict cytomegalovirus infection status, the study brought together high-throughput TCR immunosequencing, statistical association of individual TCRs with disease status, and machine learning. Typing coverage varied by locus: roughly 629-630 donors for A, B, C, DRB1 and DQB1; more than 500 for DQA1; more than 600 for DPA1; about 450 for DPB1. Roughly 5 DR-DQ haplotypes were treated as single units for association and clustering because of strong linkage in the cohort. A later analysis re-analyzed previously published TCR beta repertoires from about 730 donors and added high-resolution HLA genotyping to study TCR occurrence patterns. An earlier analysis of several hundred of the donors applied high-throughput TCR beta sequencing to assess whether each TCR beta V gene segment acted as functional or pseudogenic. Every discovery cohort repertoire had been produced on one sequencing platform. Among a few hundred genotyped donors of the cohort, an average of about 240,000 unique TCR beta nucleotide sequences were sequenced per donor, roughly 20% of them non-productive. Results and caveats for the whole study, not just this receptor: Compared with the 666-donor mean, donors in an Asian-associated ancestry cluster had fewer N-insertions in productive TCRs, according to a later genetic analysis. In vitro tests confirmed that three of the cytomegalovirus-associated TCR beta chains recognize cytomegalovirus antigens. Because the 87-base-pair reads could not distinguish some IMGT-functional V segments, including TRBV6-2 and TRBV6-3, those segments were excluded. In a later analysis, HLA-associated TCR beta chains were found to be more clonally expanded and to have lower generation probabilities than equally common non-associated chains. Only TCR beta chains were sequenced in this cohort, and the absence of alpha or paired-chain data limited detectable features. A later analysis associated about 17,000 TCR beta sequences with specific HLA alleles at a false discovery rate of 0.05. In a later analysis, the rate of TCR association differed among HLA loci, with DRB1 alleles having the most associated TCRs and HLA-C alleles having the fewest. The sequencing pipeline was judged likely to have produced a cluster of highly shared sequence variants as a technical artifact. Linkage disequilibrium might explain the correlated functional status among segregating V segments, but an unknown experimental factor could not be excluded. According to the authors, the approach could potentially be generalized to other disease states and immunological phenotypes. A further reported finding was that TCR beta sequences accurately predicted the HLA-A and HLA-B alleles for most subjects in the first cohort. In an earlier analysis of roughly 500 of the donors, most TCR beta V segments appeared in productive rearrangements about 87% or about 30% of the time, broadly matching IMGT annotations. Because counts were too low, roughly 17 rarely observed V segments, including chromosome 9 orphons, were left out of the earlier analysis of approximately 580 of the donors. Because some donors lacked HLA typing at each locus, the association tests relied only on the typed subset. Across donors, most TCR sequences were observed very rarely, whereas some public TCRs were present in many individuals. According to a later analysis, parvovirus B19, influenza, CMV and Epstein-Barr virus appeared linked to several top co-occurrence clusters. Strong co-occurrence of HLA alleles, especially DR and DQ, made assigning TCR associations to individual alleles difficult. CMV serostatus was the only immune exposure information available for the cohort. In the study, around 150 TCR beta chains were listed as associated with cytomegalovirus. The classifier was reported to diagnose cytomegalovirus status with high specificity and sensitivity in both the original and validation cohorts. Roughly uniform sequencing depth across donors was assumed in presence/absence analyses, although this assumption may not hold. Most CMV-associated TCR beta chains appeared to be HLA-restricted in a later analysis, and the HLA associations seemed to be driven largely by CMV exposure. An association between a missense DCLRE1C variant and V-gene and J-gene trimming of TCR beta chains was found in a later genetic analysis and replicated in an independent cohort.

Via the germline V gene, CDR1 is LGHNA and CDR2 YSLEER. Counted from cysteine to phenylalanine, this CDR3 has 15 amino acids. Only the CDR3 DNA stays, 45 bases, in frame from base 1. Here V drops 0 bases and J drops 10 bases, and the junction holds 6 bases not matched to any gene. Comments on this clone: The clone's antigen remains unknown. No much larger clonotype is one base removed from it; base qualities were not supplied.

The cohort comprised 710 or so healthy bone marrow donors. All cohort members were sampled while nominally healthy, although unrecorded immune exposures were likely present. The donor tested CMV seropositive and was one of the 289 seropositive cohort members. A peripheral blood sample was collected from each donor, and TCR beta sequencing was performed on peripheral blood mononuclear cells. The Qiagen DNeasy Blood Extraction Kit was used to extract genomic DNA from the blood cell samples. The protocol used for the library was the immunoSEQ multiplex PCR assay. For the multiplex PCR, a mixture combining 60 forward primers for TCR Vbeta segments and 13 reverse primers for TCR Jbeta segments was used. The CDR3 region of rearranged TCR beta genes was amplified from genomic DNA with a multiplex PCR assay. The amplified TCR beta libraries were sequenced on the Illumina HiSeq System as 87-base-pair reads. For the original study's pipeline: Across the 600 to 700 repertoires, a later analysis counted around 80 million unique TCR beta chains, about 10 million of which were shared by at least two donors. A nearest-neighbor algorithm error-corrected the raw reads and collapsed the reads into unique sequences, merging closely related sequences to remove PCR and sequencing errors. V, D and J gene segments were assigned by aligning CDR3 sequences to IMGT reference sequences. For a sequence to be retained, a match of at least six nucleotides to both a V gene segment and a J gene segment was required. A rearrangement counted as productive if the CDR3 had no stop codons and remained in frame with V and J, and every other rearrangement counted as non-productive. Following IMGT convention, CDR3 was defined as the stretch from the second conserved V-encoded cysteine up to the conserved J-encoded phenylalanine. The earlier analysis of roughly 590 of the donors excluded any sequence lacking an unambiguous match to a single V gene segment. In an earlier analysis of some 590 of the donors, V segments were called functional above 56.7% productive rearrangements and were called segregating when the between-donor standard deviation exceeded 5%. To diagnose cytomegalovirus status from the catalog of TCR beta chain sequences, a statistical classification framework was built. A later analysis assigned V and J genes by comparing TCR nucleotide sequences with IMGT/GENE-DB human TR gene sequences. In a later analysis, CDR3 sequences and most-parsimonious VDJ recombination scenarios were assigned using the TCRdist pipeline. In a later analysis, every TCR beta chain was defined by the combination of its CDR3 amino acid sequence and its V-gene family, and reads without a unique V-gene family were dropped. A later analysis removed 592 highly shared, low-generation-probability nucleotide sequences to deal with suspected cross-contamination and a sequencing artifact. For each public chain, a later analysis derived a clonal expansion index from normalized ranks of inferred template counts within each repertoire. Generation probabilities in a later analysis came from a VDJ recombination model fitted to out-of-frame rearrangements, and those results were checked against IGoR. Hypergeometric tests were used in a later analysis to score TCR-TCR, TCR-HLA and TCR-CMV co-occurrence, with a repertoire-size bias correction applied to the TCR pairs. In a later analysis, false discovery rates were estimated by permuting HLA or CMV assignments 20 times. In a later analysis, co-occurring TCRs were grouped with DBSCAN, and TCRdist sequence similarity was added when clustering was performed within HLA-allele-positive subsets. Repertoires with fewer than 30,000 or more than 120,000 public chains were left out of co-occurrence clustering, as were a few repertoires with anomalous nucleotide sharing. TCRdb stores this immuneACCESS table with in-frame sequences only. Part of the clones is absent; in the studies checked, under half of the shortfall reflects unresolved V genes, and no reason is known for the rest. Clonal size and the V and J genes are those of that table, whereas D and trimming came from the DNA. Here the sample has approximately 68,000 clones; about 68% occur a single time. Jointly, the top ten make up approximately 7.8% of the sample.

This sequence uses TRBV4-3 and TRBJ2-1; 10 bases in the middle match TRBD2. Sample: PBMCs. The sequence was collected from a woman in her 30s in good health and CMV-seropositive. The nucleotides read TGCGCCAGCAGCCAAGATCCGCTAGCGGGAGACGAGCAGTTCTTC. Its product reads: CASSQDPLAGDEQFF.